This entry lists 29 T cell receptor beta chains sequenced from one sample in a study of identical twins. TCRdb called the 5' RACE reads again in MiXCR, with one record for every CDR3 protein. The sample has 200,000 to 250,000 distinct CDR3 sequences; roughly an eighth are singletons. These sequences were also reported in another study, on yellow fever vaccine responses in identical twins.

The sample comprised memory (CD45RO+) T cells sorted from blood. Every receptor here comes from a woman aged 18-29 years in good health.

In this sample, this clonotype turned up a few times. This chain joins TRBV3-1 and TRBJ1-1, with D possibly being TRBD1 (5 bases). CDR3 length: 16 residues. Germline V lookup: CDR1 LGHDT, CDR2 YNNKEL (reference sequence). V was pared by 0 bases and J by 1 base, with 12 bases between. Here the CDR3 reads CASSQDWRGANTEAFF. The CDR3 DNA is TGTGCCAGCAGCCAAGACTGGAGGGGCGCGAACACTGAAGCTTTCTTT.

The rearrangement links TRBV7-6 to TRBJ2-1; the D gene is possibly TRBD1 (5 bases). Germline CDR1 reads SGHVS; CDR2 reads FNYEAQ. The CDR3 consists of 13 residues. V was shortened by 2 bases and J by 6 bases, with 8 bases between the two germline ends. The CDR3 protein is CASSLKTVNEQFF. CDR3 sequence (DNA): TGTGCCAGCAGCTTAAAGACAGTCAATGAGCAGTTCTTC.

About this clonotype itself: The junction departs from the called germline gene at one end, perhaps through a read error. This CDR3 is CSVEDRGQGSEQYF. The CDR3, as DNA: TGCAGCGTCGAAGATCGGGGACAGGGGTCCGAGCAGTACTTC. This chain joins TRBV29-1 and TRBJ2-7; 10 nucleotides match TRBD1. This CDR3 spans 14 amino acids. In germline, CDR1 is SQVTM, CDR2 ANQGSEA.

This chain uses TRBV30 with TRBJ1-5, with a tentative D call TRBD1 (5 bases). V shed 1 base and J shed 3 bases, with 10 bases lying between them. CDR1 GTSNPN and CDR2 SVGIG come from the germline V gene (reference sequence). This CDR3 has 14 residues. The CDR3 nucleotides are TGTGCCTGGAGTGGGGGAGGGGACAATCAGCCCCAGCATTTT. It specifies CAWSGGGDNQPQHF.

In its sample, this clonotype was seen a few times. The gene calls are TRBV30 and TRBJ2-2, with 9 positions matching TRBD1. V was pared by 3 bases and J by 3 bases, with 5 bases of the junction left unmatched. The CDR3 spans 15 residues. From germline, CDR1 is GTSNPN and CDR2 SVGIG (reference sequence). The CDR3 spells CAWRYRDRDTGELFF. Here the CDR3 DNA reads TGTGCCTGGAGATACCGGGACAGGGACACCGGGGAGCTGTTTTTT. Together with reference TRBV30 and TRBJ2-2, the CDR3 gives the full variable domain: SQTIHQWPATLVQPVGSPLSLECTVEGTSNPNLYWYRQAAGRGLQLLFYSVGIGQISSEVPQNLSASRPQDRQFILSSKKLLLSDSGFYLCAWRYRDRDTGELFFGEGSRLTVL.

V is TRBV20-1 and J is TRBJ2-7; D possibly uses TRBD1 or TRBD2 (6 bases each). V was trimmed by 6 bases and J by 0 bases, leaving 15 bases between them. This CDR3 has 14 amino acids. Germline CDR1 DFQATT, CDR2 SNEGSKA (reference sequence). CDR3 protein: CSAHRGGRSYEQYF. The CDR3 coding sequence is TGCAGTGCGCACCGTGGGGGGCGCTCCTACGAGCAGTACTTC.

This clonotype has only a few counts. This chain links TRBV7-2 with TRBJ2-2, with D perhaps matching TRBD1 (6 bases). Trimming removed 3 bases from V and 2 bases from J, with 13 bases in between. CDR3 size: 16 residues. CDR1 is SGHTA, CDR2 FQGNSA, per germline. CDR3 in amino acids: CASSFWTDPNTGELFF. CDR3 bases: TGTGCCAGCAGCTTTTGGACAGACCCTAACACCGGGGAGCTGTTTTTT.

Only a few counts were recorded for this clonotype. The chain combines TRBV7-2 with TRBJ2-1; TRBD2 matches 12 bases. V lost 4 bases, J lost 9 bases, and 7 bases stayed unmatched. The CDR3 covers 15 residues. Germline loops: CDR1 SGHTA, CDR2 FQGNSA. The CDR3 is CASSSSSGGAVEQFF. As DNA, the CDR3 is TGTGCCAGCAGCTCTTCTAGCGGGGGGGCTGTTGAGCAGTTCTTC.

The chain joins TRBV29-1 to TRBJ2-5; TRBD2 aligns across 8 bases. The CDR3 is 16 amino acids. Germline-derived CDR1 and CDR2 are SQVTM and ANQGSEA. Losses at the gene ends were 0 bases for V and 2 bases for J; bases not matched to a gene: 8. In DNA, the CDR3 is TGCAGCGTTGAAGATCGTGTAGCGGGACTACAAGAGACCCAGTACTTC. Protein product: CSVEDRVAGLQETQYF. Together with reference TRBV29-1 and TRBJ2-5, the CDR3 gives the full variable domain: SAVISQKPSRDICQRGTSLTIQCQVDSQVTMMFWYRQQPGQSLTLIATANQGSEATYESGFVIDKFPISRPNLTFSTLTVSNMSPEDSSIYLCSVEDRVAGLQETQYFGPGTRLLVL.

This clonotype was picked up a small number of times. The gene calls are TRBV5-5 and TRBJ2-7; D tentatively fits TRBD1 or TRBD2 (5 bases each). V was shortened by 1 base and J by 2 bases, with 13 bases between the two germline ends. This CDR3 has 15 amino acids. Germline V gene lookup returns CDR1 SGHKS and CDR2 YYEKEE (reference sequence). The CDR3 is CASSLYQGPTYEQYF. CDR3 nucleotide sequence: TGTGCCAGCAGCTTGTATCAGGGACCCACCTACGAGCAGTACTTC.

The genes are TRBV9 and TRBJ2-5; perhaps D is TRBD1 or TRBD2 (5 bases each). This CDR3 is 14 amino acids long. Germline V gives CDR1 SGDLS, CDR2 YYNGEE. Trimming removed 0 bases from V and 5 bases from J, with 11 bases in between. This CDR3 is CASSVARGSETQYF. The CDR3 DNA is TGTGCCAGCAGCGTAGCGAGGGGATCGGAGACCCAGTACTTC.

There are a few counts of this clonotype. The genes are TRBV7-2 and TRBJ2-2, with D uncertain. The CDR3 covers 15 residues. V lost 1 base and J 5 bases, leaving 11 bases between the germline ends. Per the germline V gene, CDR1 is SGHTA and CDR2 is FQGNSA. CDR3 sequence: CASSLVGIGTGELFF. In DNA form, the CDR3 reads TGTGCCAGCAGCTTAGTGGGGATAGGGACCGGGGAGCTGTTTTTT. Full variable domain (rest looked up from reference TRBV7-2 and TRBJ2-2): GAGVSQSPSNKVTEKGKDVELRCDPISGHTALYWYRQSLGQGLEFLIYFQGNSAPDKSGLPSDRFSAERTGGSVSTLTIQRTQQEDSAVYLCASSLVGIGTGELFFGEGSRLTVL.

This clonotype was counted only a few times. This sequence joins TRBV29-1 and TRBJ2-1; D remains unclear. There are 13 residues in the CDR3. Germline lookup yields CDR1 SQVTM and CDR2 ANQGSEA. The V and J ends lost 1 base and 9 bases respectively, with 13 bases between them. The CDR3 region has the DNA TGCAGCGTTGAAGTTGGCAGCCCAGGTGAGCAGTTCTTC. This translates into CSVEVGSPGEQFF.

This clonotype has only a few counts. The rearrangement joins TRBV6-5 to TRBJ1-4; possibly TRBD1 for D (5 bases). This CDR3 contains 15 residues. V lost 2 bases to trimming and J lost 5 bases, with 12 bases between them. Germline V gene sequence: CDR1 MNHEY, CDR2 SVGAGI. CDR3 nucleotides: TGTGCCAGCAGTTACCGCCCAGGGTGGAATGAAAAACTGTTTTTT. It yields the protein CASSYRPGWNEKLFF.

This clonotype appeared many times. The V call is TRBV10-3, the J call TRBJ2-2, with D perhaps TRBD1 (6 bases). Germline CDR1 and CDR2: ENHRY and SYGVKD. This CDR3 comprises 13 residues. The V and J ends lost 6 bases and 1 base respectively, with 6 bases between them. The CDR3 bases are TGTGCCATCAGGACAGGGAACACCGGGGAGCTGTTTTTT. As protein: CAIRTGNTGELFF.

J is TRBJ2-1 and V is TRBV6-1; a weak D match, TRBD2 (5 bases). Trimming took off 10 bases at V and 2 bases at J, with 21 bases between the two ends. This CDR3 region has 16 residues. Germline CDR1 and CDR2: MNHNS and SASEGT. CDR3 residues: CATHSPERNPYNEQFF. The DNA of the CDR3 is TGTGCCACCCATTCGCCCGAGCGGAACCCCTACAATGAGCAGTTCTTC.

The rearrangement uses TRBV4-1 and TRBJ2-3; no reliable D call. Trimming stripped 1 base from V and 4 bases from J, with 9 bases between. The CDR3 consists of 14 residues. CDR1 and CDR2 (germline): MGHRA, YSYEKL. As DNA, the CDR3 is TGCGCCAGCAGCCAAGCCTACGGTCCAGATACGCAGTATTTT. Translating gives CASSQAYGPDTQYF.

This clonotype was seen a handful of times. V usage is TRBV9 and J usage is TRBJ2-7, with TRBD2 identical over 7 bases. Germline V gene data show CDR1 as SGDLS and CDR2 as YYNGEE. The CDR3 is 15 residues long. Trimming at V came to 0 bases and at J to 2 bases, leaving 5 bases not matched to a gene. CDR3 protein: CASSVATGGTYEQYF. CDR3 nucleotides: TGTGCCAGCAGCGTAGCTACCGGGGGGACCTACGAGCAGTACTTC. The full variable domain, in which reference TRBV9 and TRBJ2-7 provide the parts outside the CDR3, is DSGVTQTPKHLITATGQRVTLRCSPRSGDLSVYWYQQSLDQGLQFLIQYYNGEERAKGNILERFSAQQFPDLHSELNLSSLELGDSALYFCASSVATGGTYEQYFGPGTRLTVT.

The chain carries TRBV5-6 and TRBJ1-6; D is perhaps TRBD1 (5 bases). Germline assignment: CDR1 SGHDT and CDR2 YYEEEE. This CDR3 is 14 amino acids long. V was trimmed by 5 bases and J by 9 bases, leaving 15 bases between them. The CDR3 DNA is TGTGCCAGCAGACTAGAGGGGAGACCTTCACCCCTCCACTTT. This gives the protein CASRLEGRPSPLHF.

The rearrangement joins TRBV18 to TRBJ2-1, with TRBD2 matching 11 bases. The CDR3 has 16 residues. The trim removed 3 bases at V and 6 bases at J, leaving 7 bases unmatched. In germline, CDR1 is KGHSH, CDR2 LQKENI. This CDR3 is CASSPTLAGVANEQFF. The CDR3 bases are TGTGCCAGCTCACCTACACTAGCGGGGGTAGCCAATGAGCAGTTCTTC.

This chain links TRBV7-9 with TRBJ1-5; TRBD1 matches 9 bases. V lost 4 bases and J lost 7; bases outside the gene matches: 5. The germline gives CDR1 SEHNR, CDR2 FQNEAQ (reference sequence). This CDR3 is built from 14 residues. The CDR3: CASSYRGLKQPQHF. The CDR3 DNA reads TGTGCCAGCAGCTACAGGGGGCTTAAGCAGCCCCAGCATTTT.

CDR3 nucleotide sequence: TGTGCCAGCAGCCAAAGGACTAGGGGCTACGAGCAGTACTTC. Its protein product is CASSQRTRGYEQYF. The rearrangement links TRBV3-1 to TRBJ2-7, with 7 nucleotides matching TRBD2. CDR1 is LGHDT and CDR2 is YNNKEL in the germline V gene (reference sequence). Trimming removed 2 bases from V and 3 bases from J; junction bases left unmatched: 4. CDR3 length: 14 amino acids.

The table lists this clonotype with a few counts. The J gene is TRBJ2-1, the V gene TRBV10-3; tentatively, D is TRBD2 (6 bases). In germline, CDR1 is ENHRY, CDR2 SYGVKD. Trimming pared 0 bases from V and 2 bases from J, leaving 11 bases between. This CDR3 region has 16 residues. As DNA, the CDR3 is TGTGCCATCAGTGAGTCTTGGGAGGTGACCTACAATGAGCAGTTCTTC. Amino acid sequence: CAISESWEVTYNEQFF.

The CDR3 DNA sequence: TGTGCCAGCAGCCCCCGGGATAATTCACCCCTCCACTTT. It specifies CASSPRDNSPLHF. The chain has TRBV12-3 or TRBV12-4 and TRBJ1-6; the D is unclear. This CDR3 region has 13 residues. The V gene lost 6 bases and the J gene lost 5 bases, with 8 bases spanning the gap.

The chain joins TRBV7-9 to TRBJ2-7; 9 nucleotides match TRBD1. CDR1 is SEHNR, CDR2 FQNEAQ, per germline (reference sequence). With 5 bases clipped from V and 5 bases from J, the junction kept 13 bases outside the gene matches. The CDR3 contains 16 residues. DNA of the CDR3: TGTGCCAGCAGCACCTCCGTGGGACAGGGAATCGACGAGCAGTACTTC. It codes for CASSTSVGQGIDEQYF.

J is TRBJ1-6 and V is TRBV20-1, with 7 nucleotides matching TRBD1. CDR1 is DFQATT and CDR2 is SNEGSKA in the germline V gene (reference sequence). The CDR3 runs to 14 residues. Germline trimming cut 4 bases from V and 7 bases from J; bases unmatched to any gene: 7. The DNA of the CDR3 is TGCAGTGCTACCGACAGGGCAACCAATTCACCCCTCCACTTT. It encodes CSATDRATNSPLHF.

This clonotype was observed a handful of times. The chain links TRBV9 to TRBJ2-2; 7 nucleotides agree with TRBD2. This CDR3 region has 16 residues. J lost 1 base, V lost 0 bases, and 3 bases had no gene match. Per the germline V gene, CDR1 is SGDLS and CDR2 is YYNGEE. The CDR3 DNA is TGTGCCAGCAGCGTAGCTCCTAGCGGGAACACCGGGGAGCTGTTTTTT. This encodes CASSVAPSGNTGELFF.

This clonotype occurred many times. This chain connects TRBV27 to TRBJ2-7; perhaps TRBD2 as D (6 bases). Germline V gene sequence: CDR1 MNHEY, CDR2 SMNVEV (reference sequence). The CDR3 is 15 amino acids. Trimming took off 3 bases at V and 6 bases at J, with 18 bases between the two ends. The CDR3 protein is CASSFAGLISVEQYF. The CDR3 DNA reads TGTGCCAGCAGTTTTGCGGGGCTAATCTCGGTCGAGCAGTACTTC.

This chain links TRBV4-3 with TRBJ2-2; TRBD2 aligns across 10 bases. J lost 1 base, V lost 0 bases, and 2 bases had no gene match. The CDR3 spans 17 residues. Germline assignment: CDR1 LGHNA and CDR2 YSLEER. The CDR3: CASSQEVAGGNTGELFF. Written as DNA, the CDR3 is TGCGCCAGCAGCCAAGAGGTAGCGGGAGGGAACACCGGGGAGCTGTTTTTT.